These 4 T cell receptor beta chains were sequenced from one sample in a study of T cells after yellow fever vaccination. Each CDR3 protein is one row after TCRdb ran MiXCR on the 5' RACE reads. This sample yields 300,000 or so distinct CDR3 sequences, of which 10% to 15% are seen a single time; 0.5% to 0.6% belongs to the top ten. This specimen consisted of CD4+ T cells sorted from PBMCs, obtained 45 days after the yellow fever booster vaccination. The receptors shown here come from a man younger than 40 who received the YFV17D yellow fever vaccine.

CDR3 in amino acids: CSARENEQYF. The CDR3 region has the DNA TGCAGTGCTAGAGAAAACGAGCAGTACTTC. The chain links TRBV20-1 to TRBJ2-7; D gene unclear. The CDR3 consists of 10 residues. The ends were cut back, 0 bases at V and 5 bases at J, with 2 bases in the middle. CDR1 DFQATT and CDR2 SNEGSKA come from the germline V gene (reference sequence).

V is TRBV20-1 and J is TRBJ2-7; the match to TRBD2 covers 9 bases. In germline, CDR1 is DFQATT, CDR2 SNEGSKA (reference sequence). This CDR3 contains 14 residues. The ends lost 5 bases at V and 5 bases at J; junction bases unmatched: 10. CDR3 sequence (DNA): TGCAGTGCTCCCATAGCGGGAGCGGGAAACGAGCAGTACTTC. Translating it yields CSAPIAGAGNEQYF.

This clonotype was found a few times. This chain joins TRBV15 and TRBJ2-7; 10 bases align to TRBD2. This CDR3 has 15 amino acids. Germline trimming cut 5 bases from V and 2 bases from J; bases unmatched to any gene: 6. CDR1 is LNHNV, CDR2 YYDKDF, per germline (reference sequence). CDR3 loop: CATSLRLAGPYEQYF. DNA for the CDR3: TGTGCCACCAGCCTCCGACTAGCGGGTCCCTACGAGCAGTACTTC.

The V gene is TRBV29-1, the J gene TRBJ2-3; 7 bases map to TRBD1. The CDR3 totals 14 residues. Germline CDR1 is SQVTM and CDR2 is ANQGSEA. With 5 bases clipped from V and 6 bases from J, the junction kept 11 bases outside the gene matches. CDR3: CSVSVQGEADTQYF. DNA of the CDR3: TGCAGCGTTTCCGTCCAGGGGGAAGCGGATACGCAGTATTTT.